This T cell receptor (beta chain) emerged from a study of blood T cell repertoires in COVID-19. Original analysis: Reference gene primer amplification gave estimated nucleated cell counts. Some clones are missing from TCRdb's copy, which holds only in-frame ones; the method was immunoSEQ multiplex PCR. The V and J calls and clone size are taken from that table; D and trimming were inferred from the DNA. Of tens of thousands of clones in the sample, roughly 76% were seen once. The CDR3 runs 12 residues. The germline gives CDR1 MNHEY, CDR2 SVGAGI. V was trimmed by 10 bases and J by 3 bases, leaving 10 bases between them.

The chain is built from TRBV6-5 and TRBJ1-5, with a weak D call TRBD1 (5 bases). Input material: peripheral blood. This clonotype originated in a man aged 65 to 79 with active or convalescent COVID-19. The CDR3 spells CATDINNQPQHF. CDR3 bases: TGTGCCACGGACATTAACAATCAGCCCCAGCATTTT.